A selection of T cell receptor beta chains follows, all from one sample in a study of T cell responses to AZD1222 COVID-19 vaccine. The table came from immunoSEQ multiplex PCR; TCRdb's copy has only in-frame clones and leaves some out. The sample carries 95,000 to 130,000 clones, roughly 93% recorded once. The source was peripheral blood, collected on day 0 of AZD1222 vaccination. Every receptor here comes from an adult in good health. The CDR3 runs from the conserved cysteine through the conserved F or W. The order of the fields is D gene, J gene, clone size, V gene, CDR3 protein, CDR3 DNA. D genes are given only for firm matches. The listing skips clone size in some rows; elsewhere it reads once, few, many or a size class.

TRBD1,TRBJ1-4,NA,TRBV4-1,CASSHLGQRTNEKLFF,TGCGCCAGCAGCCACTTGGGACAGCGGACTAATGAAAAACTGTTTTTT
TRBD1,TRBJ1-1,few,TRBV4-1,CASSQADRGWSEAFF,TGCGCCAGCAGCCAAGCGGACAGGGGATGGAGTGAAGCTTTCTTT
NA,TRBJ1-2,NA,TRBV2,CASNSQPHYGYTF,TGTGCCAGCAACAGTCAGCCCCACTATGGCTACACCTTC
TRBD1,TRBJ2-1,NA,TRBV29-1,CSVDRSTGGRLF,TGCAGCGTTGATCGCTCGACAGGGGGACGTCTCTTC
NA,TRBJ1-1,NA,TRBV28,CASRWTENTEAFF,TGTGCCAGCAGGTGGACGGAGAACACTGAAGCTTTCTTT
NA,TRBJ1-1,NA,TRBV30,CAWITDRNTEAFF,TGTGCCTGGATTACCGACAGGAACACTGAAGCTTTCTTT
TRBD2,TRBJ2-2,NA,TRBV4-1,CASSQDSGLAGYYTGELFF,TGCGCCAGCAGCCAAGACTCGGGACTAGCGGGATACTACACCGGGGAGCTGTTTTTT
TRBD1,TRBJ1-5,NA,TRBV4-1,CASSLYPLQDRGLLSQHF,TGCGCCAGCAGTCTTTACCCGCTCCAGGACAGGGGGCTTTTGTCCCAGCATTTT
NA,TRBJ2-7,NA,TRBV5-1,CASSPMGDKSYEQYF,TGCGCCAGCAGCCCCATGGGGGACAAATCCTACGAGCAGTACTTC
NA,TRBJ1-2,NA,TRBV18,CASSPLDSALRYGYTF,TGTGCCAGCTCACCGTTAGACAGCGCCTTACGGTATGGCTACACCTTC
TRBD2,TRBJ2-5,NA,TRBV25-1,CASSESLAGGETQYF,TGTGCCAGCAGTGAATCTCTAGCGGGAGGTGAGACCCAGTACTTC
TRBD2,TRBJ2-5,NA,TRBV5-1,CASSSHRGSYETQYF,TGCGCCAGCAGCTCGCACCGCGGGAGCTATGAGACCCAGTACTTC
NA,TRBJ2-1,NA,TRBV5-4,CASSFDQAEQFF,TGTGCCAGCAGCTTCGACCAGGCGGAGCAGTTCTTC
NA,TRBJ2-7,NA,TRBV5-4,CASSFGWAYEQYF,TGTGCCAGCAGCTTTGGGTGGGCCTACGAGCAGTACTTC
NA,TRBJ2-3,NA,TRBV5-1,CASRADGSDTQYF,TGCGCCAGCAGGGCTGACGGCTCAGATACGCAGTATTTT
NA,TRBJ2-3,NA,TRBV5-4,CASSLGGSGHTDTQYF,TGTGCCAGCAGCTTGGGGGGTAGCGGACACACAGATACGCAGTATTTT
NA,TRBJ1-6,NA,TRBV28,CASSFPYQGNSPLHF,TGTGCCAGCAGTTTCCCTTACCAAGGAAATTCACCCCTCCACTTT
NA,TRBJ2-7,NA,TRBV28,CATVNSQSYEQYF,TGTGCCACTGTGAATTCACAGTCCTACGAGCAGTACTTC
NA,TRBJ2-7,NA,TRBV28,CASSLRGPSSYEQYF,TGTGCCAGCAGTTTGAGGGGTCCGAGCTCCTACGAGCAGTACTTC
TRBD1,TRBJ1-2,NA,TRBV12-3/TRBV12-4,CASSAGTGESYTF,TGTGCCAGCAGCGCCGGGACAGGAGAAAGCTACACCTTC
NA,TRBJ1-1,NA,TRBV28,CASSRPVNTEAFF,TGTGCCAGCAGTCGGCCGGTGAACACTGAAGCTTTCTTT
TRBD1,TRBJ1-1,NA,TRBV19,CASDRGRNTEAFF,TGTGCCAGCGACAGGGGACGGAACACTGAAGCTTTCTTT
NA,TRBJ1-1,NA,TRBV7-9,CASNNGQIMNTEAFF,TGTGCCAGCAATAATGGGCAGATCATGAACACTGAAGCTTTCTTT
NA,TRBJ1-1,NA,TRBV5-6,CASREGVRPEAFF,TGTGCCAGCAGGGAAGGGGTACGGCCTGAAGCTTTCTTT
TRBD1,TRBJ1-6,NA,TRBV10-3,CAISESRTGTSPLHF,TGTGCCATCAGTGAGTCGAGGACAGGGACTTCACCCCTCCACTTT
NA,TRBJ1-1,NA,TRBV25-1,CASTGHTEAFF,TGTGCCAGCACGGGGCACACTGAAGCTTTCTTT
NA,TRBJ2-7,NA,TRBV10-1,CASSPRLGYEQYF,TGCGCCAGCAGCCCTCGGCTCGGTTACGAGCAGTACTTC
TRBD1,TRBJ1-1,NA,TRBV19,CASSIAGGQGVTEAFF,TGTGCCAGTAGTATAGCAGGTGGACAGGGGGTCACTGAAGCTTTCTTT
NA,TRBJ2-1,NA,TRBV9,CASSVGPSTYNEQFF,TGTGCCAGCAGCGTAGGCCCTAGTACCTACAATGAGCAGTTCTTC
NA,TRBJ2-3,NA,TRBV5-4,CASSYGLNTQYF,TGTGCCAGCAGCTATGGACTGAATACGCAGTATTTT
NA,TRBJ2-1,NA,TRBV5-6,CASSYGTFLQFF,TGTGCCAGCAGCTACGGGACTTTTCTGCAGTTCTTC
NA,TRBJ1-3,once,TRBV19,CASGVSSGNTIYF,TGTGCCAGTGGGGTCAGCTCTGGAAACACCATATATTTT
NA,TRBJ1-1,NA,TRBV5-1,CASRRGNTEAFF,TGCGCCAGCAGGAGAGGGAATACTGAAGCTTTCTTT
NA,TRBJ2-1,NA,TRBV5-1,CASGVLTAYNEQFF,TGCGCCAGCGGGGTTCTGACAGCCTACAATGAGCAGTTCTTC
NA,TRBJ1-6,NA,TRBV28,CASSLSVLRNSPLHF,TGTGCCAGCAGTTTATCAGTCCTGAGGAATTCACCCCTCCACTTT
TRBD1,TRBJ1-2,NA,TRBV10-3,CAISEGQGGSGYTF,TGTGCCATCAGTGAAGGACAGGGGGGATCTGGCTACACCTTC
NA,TRBJ2-7,few,TRBV4-1,CASSQEWTDPQSSSYEQYF,TGCGCCAGCAGCCAAGAGTGGACAGACCCCCAAAGTAGCTCCTACGAGCAGTACTTC
TRBD2,TRBJ2-2,NA,TRBV5-1,CASSLGLAGDGELFF,TGCGCCAGCAGCTTAGGACTAGCGGGAGACGGGGAGCTGTTTTTT
NA,TRBJ2-1,NA,TRBV3-1/TRBV3-2,CASSQARFGSRRTYNEQFF,TGTGCCAGCAGCCAAGCTCGATTCGGTTCCCGGAGGACCTACAATGAGCAGTTCTTC
NA,TRBJ1-2,NA,TRBV29-1,CSVVFGVSVGYTF,TGCAGCGTTGTATTCGGGGTCAGCGTAGGCTACACCTTC
TRBD2,TRBJ2-7,NA,TRBV5-6,CASSLGLAGGYEQYF,TGTGCCAGCAGCTTGGGACTAGCGGGAGGTTACGAGCAGTACTTC
NA,TRBJ2-6,few,TRBV6-1,CASSGYTGSGANVLTF,TGTGCCAGCAGTGGCTATACAGGGTCCGGGGCCAACGTCCTGACTTTC
NA,TRBJ1-1,few,TRBV3-1/TRBV3-2,CASRRTLETEAFF,TGTGCCAGCAGGAGGACTTTAGAGACTGAAGCTTTCTTT
TRBD1,TRBJ1-5,once,TRBV2,CASSRDSANQPQHF,TGTGCCAGCAGCCGGGACAGCGCCAATCAGCCCCAGCATTTT
NA,TRBJ2-5,NA,TRBV6-2/TRBV6-3,CASSYSRGGVQETQYF,TGTGCCAGCAGTTACTCGAGGGGCGGGGTACAAGAGACCCAGTACTTC
TRBD2,TRBJ2-7,NA,TRBV11-2,CASSLGAGGSYEQYF,TGTGCCAGCAGCTTAGGCGCGGGGGGCTCCTACGAGCAGTACTTC
NA,TRBJ1-1,NA,TRBV28,CAARDNTEAFF,TGTGCCGCGCGGGATAACACTGAAGCTTTCTTT
NA,TRBJ1-2,NA,TRBV28,CASSYREGIGYTF,TGTGCCAGCAGTTACAGGGAGGGTATCGGCTACACCTTC
NA,TRBJ2-7,NA,TRBV24-1,CATRRESYEQYF,TGTGCCACCAGACGGGAATCCTACGAGCAGTACTTC
NA,TRBJ2-5,NA,TRBV27,CASSPVARETQYF,TGTGCCAGCTCTCCCGTTGCGCGAGAGACCCAGTACTTC
NA,TRBJ2-6,NA,TRBV10-1,CASSDSPGVGANVLTF,TGCGCCAGCAGTGATTCACCCGGGGTCGGGGCCAACGTCCTGACTTTC
TRBD1,TRBJ1-2,NA,TRBV13,CASSPSFQGAHGYTF,TGTGCCAGCAGCCCCTCCTTTCAGGGGGCGCATGGCTACACCTTC
NA,TRBJ2-5,NA,TRBV25-1,CASSPPVAGFQETQYF,TGTGCCAGCAGCCCCCCCGTGGCGGGGTTCCAAGAGACCCAGTACTTC
NA,TRBJ2-3,NA,TRBV15,CATSRELLGLHDTQYF,TGTGCCACCAGCAGAGAATTATTGGGACTTCATGATACGCAGTATTTT
TRBD2,TRBJ2-1,NA,TRBV19,CASSQIAGVYNEQFF,TGTGCCAGTAGTCAGATAGCGGGGGTCTACAATGAGCAGTTCTTC